This T cell receptor (beta chain) was documented in a study of OX40 agonist ivuxolimab in advanced cancers. Method: immunoSEQ multiplex PCR; TCRdb's copy keeps in-frame clones and lacks some. Here the sample spans 60,000 to 75,000 clones, 87% being singletons. Exclusion of a patient followed from autoimmune disease history or systemic immunosuppression. Comments on this clone: The target antigen is unknown.

V gave up 6 bases and J gave up 0 bases; unmatched junction bases: 6. The CDR3 totals 16 residues. Germline V CDR1 and CDR2: LNHDA, SQIVND (reference sequence). General observations from the study: The average count of expanded clones was higher among CD8+ T cells than among CD4+. The study observed clonal expansion of CD4+ and CD8+ blood T cells by week 6 at 0.1 to 3.0 mg/kg.

The sequence came from an adult with an advanced solid tumor such as melanoma, head and neck, liver or kidney cancer. V usage is TRBV19 and J usage is TRBJ2-1; 9 bases are shared with TRBD2. The sample was CD4+ or CD8+ T cells sorted from blood, taken in a trial of the OX40 agonist ivuxolimab. The CDR3 region is CASSPSGTSSYNEQFF. The CDR3 DNA reads as TGTGCCAGTAGCCCTAGCGGGACGAGCTCCTACAATGAGCAGTTCTTC.